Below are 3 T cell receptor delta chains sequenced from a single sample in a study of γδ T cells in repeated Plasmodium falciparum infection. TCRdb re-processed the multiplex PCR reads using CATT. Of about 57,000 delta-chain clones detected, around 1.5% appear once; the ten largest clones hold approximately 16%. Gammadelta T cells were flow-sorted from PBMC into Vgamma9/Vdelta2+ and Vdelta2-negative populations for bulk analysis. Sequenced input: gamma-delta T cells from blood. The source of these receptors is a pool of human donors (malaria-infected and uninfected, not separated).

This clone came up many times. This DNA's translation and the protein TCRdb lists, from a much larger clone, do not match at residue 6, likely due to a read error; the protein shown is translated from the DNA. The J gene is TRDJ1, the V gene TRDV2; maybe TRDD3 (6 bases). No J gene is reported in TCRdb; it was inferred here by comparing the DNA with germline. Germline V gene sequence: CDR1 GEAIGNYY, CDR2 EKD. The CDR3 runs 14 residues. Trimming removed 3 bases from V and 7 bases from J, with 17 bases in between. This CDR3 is CACDVCTGNVKLIF. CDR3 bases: TGTGCCTGTGACGTCTGTACTGGGAATGTTAAACTCATCTTT.

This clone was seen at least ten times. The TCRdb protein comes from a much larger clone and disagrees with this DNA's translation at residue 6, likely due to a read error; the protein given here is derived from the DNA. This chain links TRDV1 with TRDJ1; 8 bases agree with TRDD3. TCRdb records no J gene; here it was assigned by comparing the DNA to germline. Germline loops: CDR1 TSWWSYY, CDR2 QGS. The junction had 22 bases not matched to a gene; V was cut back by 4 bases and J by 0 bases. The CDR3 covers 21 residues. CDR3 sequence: CALGAHLPSYDLWGNTDKLIF. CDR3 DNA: TGTGCTCTTGGGGCGCACCTCCCGTCCTACGACCTCTGGGGGAACACCGATAAACTCATCTTT.

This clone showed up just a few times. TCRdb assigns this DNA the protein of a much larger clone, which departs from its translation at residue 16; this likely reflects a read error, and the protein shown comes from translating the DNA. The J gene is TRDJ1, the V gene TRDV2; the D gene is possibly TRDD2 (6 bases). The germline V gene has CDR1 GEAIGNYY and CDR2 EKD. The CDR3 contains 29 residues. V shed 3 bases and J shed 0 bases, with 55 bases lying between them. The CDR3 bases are TGTGCCTGTGACCCTGCCTTCCGGCCCAATGGAGTAGAGCCCTTACAGGGGGCCGACGCTGACCTATACACCGATAAACTCATCTTT. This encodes CACDPAFRPNGVEPLQGADADLYTDKLIF.